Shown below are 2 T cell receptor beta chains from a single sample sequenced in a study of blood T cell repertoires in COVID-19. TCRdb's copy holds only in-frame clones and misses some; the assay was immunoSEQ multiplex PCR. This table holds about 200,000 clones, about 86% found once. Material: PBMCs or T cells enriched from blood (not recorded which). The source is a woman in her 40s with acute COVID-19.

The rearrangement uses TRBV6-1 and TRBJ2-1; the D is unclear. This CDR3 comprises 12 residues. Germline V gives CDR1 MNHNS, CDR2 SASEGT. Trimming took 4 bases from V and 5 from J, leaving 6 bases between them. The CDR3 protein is CASSARDNEQFF. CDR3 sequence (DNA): TGTGCCAGCAGTGCCCGGGACAATGAGCAGTTCTTC.

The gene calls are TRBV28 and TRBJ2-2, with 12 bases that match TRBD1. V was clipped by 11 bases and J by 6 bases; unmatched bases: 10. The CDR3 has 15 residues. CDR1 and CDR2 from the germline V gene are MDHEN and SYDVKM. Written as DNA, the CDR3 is TGTGCCGGCAAATCCGGGACAGGGGGCTCCGGGGAGCTGTTTTTT. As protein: CAGKSGTGGSGELFF.